This T cell receptor beta chain comes out of a study of cytomegalovirus exposure and HLA in healthy donors. V shed 0 bases, J shed 7 bases, and the junction held 12 bases outside the gene matches. CDR1 is SEHNR, CDR2 FQNEAQ, per germline (reference sequence). This CDR3 region has 17 residues. Comment on this clone: Its specificity is unknown.

Whole-study results and caveats: Presence/absence analyses rested on an assumption that sequencing depth was roughly uniform across donors.

The PCR used 60 Vbeta and 13 Jbeta primers. Measured with immunoSEQ multiplex PCR; TCRdb has only the in-frame clones, and not every one. Seen here are some 150,000 clones, about 82% observed once, and the top ten hold about 1.7%. The chain is built from TRBV7-9 and TRBJ2-1; 7 nucleotides align to TRBD1. The sequence was collected from a female donor in good health and CMV-seropositive. Input material: PBMCs. The CDR3 coding sequence is TGTGCCAGCAGCTTAGCGTCGACAGGGTTTTTGAGGAATGAGCAGTTCTTC. This translates into CASSLASTGFLRNEQFF.